Reported below is one T cell receptor beta chain. What it binds is not known. The record originates from a study of cytomegalovirus exposure and HLA in healthy donors. Looking at the study overall: Findings of an earlier analysis included 90 million to 120 million unique TCR beta sequences from around 180 million T cells.

The CDR3 consists of 14 residues. CDR1 and CDR2 (germline): LNHDA, SQIVND (reference sequence). Trimming took 1 base from V and 8 from J, leaving 9 bases between them. A multiplex PCR was run with 60 Vbeta primers and 13 Jbeta primers. TCRdb's copy holds only in-frame clones and misses some; the assay was immunoSEQ multiplex PCR. The table shows 150,000 to 200,000 clones, with 78% occurring only once. Findings and caveats of the study: Sequence variants that were highly shared formed a cluster that was likely a sequencing artifact.

The rearrangement joins TRBV19 to TRBJ1-6; D gene uncertain. Input material: PBMCs. The sequence was obtained from a woman aged 45-65 years in good health and CMV-seropositive. The CDR3 sequence is CASSIGGRDSPLHF. In DNA, the CDR3 is TGTGCCAGTAGTATAGGAGGCAGAGATTCACCCCTCCACTTT.